Sequencing of this T cell receptor (beta chain) was carried out in a study of T cell responses to AZD1222 COVID-19 vaccine. Study results and limitations: Repertoires were sampled only after the peak T cell response. White British people made up most donors, females outnumbered males, and clonal diversity was possibly underestimated. Spike-specific TCR repertoires showed rising breadth and depth after two AZD1222 doses. Across the whole spike, CD4 TCRs peaked at regions 160-218 and 743-854.

Clones were read by immunoSEQ multiplex PCR, and TCRdb kept only the in-frame ones, dropping some. The sample holds about 180,000 clones, approximately 88% seen once. Notes on this clone: What it binds is not known.

Germline V lookup: CDR1 SGHAT, CDR2 FQNNGV. V was clipped by 1 base and J by 8 bases, with 14 bases between them. The CDR3 length is 15 residues. V and J are TRBV11-2 and TRBJ1-4; D remains unclear. Specimen: peripheral blood, collected on day 0 of AZD1222 vaccination. The source is an adult in good health. CDR3 DNA sequence: TGTGCCAGCAGCTTAGCGGTAATGGCTAGAGAAAAACTGTTTTTT. Translated: CASSLAVMAREKLFF.